The 20 T cell receptor beta chains below all came from one sample that was sequenced in a study of T cell repertoires in cytomegalovirus infection. TCRdb independently ran MiXCR on the reads; one entry per CDR3 protein. The data hold tens of thousands of distinct CDR3 sequences, with roughly a quarter observed a single time. The antigens these receptors bind are not known. Sequenced here: CD8+ T cells from cultured PBMCs, sampled from culture after CMV antigen stimulation. Receptors were obtained from a human donor in good health (CMV status not recorded). Some clones in this sample may be carry-over from other donors' samples.

J is TRBJ2-5 and V is TRBV7-6; weak D call: TRBD2 (7 bases). The V end was cut by 6 bases, the J end by 5 bases, with 22 bases between. Germline CDR1 SGHVS, CDR2 FNYEAQ. The CDR3 is 16 residues long. The CDR3 sequence: CASRRGLRGAGETQYF. CDR3 nucleotide sequence: TGTGCCAGCAGGCGGGGACTACGGGGGGCCGGCGAGACCCAGTACTTC.

V is TRBV28 and J is TRBJ1-5; 9 bases line up with TRBD1. V gave up 6 bases and J gave up 1 base; unmatched junction bases: 7. CDR3 length equals 16 residues. Germline CDR1 and CDR2: MDHEN and SYDVKM. CDR3 loop: CASRPQGASSNQPQHF. CDR3 coding DNA: TGTGCCAGCAGACCACAGGGGGCCTCGAGCAATCAGCCCCAGCATTTT.

This clonotype was seen a few times. The chain carries TRBV27 and TRBJ2-3, with 7 bases identical to TRBD2. Trimming cost V 5 bases and J 0 bases; bases outside gene matches: 2. Germline CDR1 is MNHEY and CDR2 is SMNVEV (reference sequence). This CDR3 region has 14 residues. The CDR3 loop is CASSRGGSTDTQYF. CDR3 nucleotides: TGTGCCAGCAGTCGCGGGGGTAGCACAGATACGCAGTATTTT.

Only a few counts were recorded for this clonotype. The CDR3 sequence: CASSLPQGAPFVTNEKLFF. The CDR3 DNA follows: TGTGCCAGCAGCTTACCCCAAGGGGCCCCGTTTGTGACTAATGAAAAACTGTTTTTT. The chain carries TRBV7-9 and TRBJ1-4; a weak D match, TRBD1 (5 bases). The CDR3 spans 19 residues. Between the trimmed V and J ends, which lost 2 bases and 2 bases, there was a span of 21 bases. Per the germline V gene, CDR1 is SEHNR and CDR2 is FQNEAQ (reference sequence).

The chain recombines TRBV6-2 or TRBV6-3 with TRBJ1-1; the match to TRBD1 covers 8 bases. This CDR3 is 15 amino acids long. In germline, CDR1 is MNHEY, CDR2 SVGEGT. V lost 6 bases and J lost 7; bases outside the gene matches: 13. The CDR3 DNA sequence: TGTGCCAGCAGACCGGACAGGGAGGTGTGGAATGAAGCTTTCTTT. It codes for CASRPDREVWNEAFF.

This clonotype was counted many times. This chain joins TRBV6-2 or TRBV6-3 and TRBJ1-1; the D gene is possibly TRBD1 (6 bases). The ends were cut back, 6 bases at V and 4 bases at J, with 15 bases in the middle. Germline V gives CDR1 MNHEY, CDR2 SVGEGT. The CDR3 totals 14 residues. The CDR3 sequence: CASSRSGGRTEAFF. Here the CDR3 DNA reads TGTGCCAGCAGCCGCTCCGGGGGGCGCACTGAAGCTTTCTTT.

This clonotype was detected a few times. The chain carries TRBV20-1 and TRBJ1-3; D might be TRBD1 (5 bases). This CDR3 is 17 amino acids long. CDR1 is DFQATT, CDR2 SNEGSKA, per germline (reference sequence). V dropped 0 bases and J dropped 2 bases, with 17 bases sitting between them. CDR3 DNA sequence: TGCAGTGCTAGAGATCAAGGGGTAACAGCTACTGGAAACACCATATATTTT. Translating it yields CSARDQGVTATGNTIYF.

V gene TRBV4-1 combines with J gene TRBJ2-1; 8 nucleotides match TRBD2. The CDR3 length is 16 residues. With V trimmed by 0 bases and J by 1 base, 2 bases remained unmatched. The germline V gene has CDR1 MGHRA and CDR2 YSYEKL. The chain's CDR3 is CASSQERGGSYNEQFF. For the CDR3, the DNA is TGCGCCAGCAGCCAAGAACGGGGGGGGTCCTACAATGAGCAGTTCTTC.

This chain links TRBV19 with TRBJ1-1; the D is unclear. Trimming shortened V by 5 bases and J by 1 base, and 11 bases separated the two germline ends. The CDR3 sequence is 14 residues long. Germline CDR1 LNHDA, CDR2 SQIVND (reference sequence). Here the CDR3 reads CASSSGVGNTEAFF. The CDR3, as DNA: TGTGCCAGTAGTTCTGGGGTCGGGAACACTGAAGCTTTCTTT.

This clonotype has at least ten counts. This chain uses TRBV7-2 with TRBJ1-1, with a possible D match to TRBD1 (5 bases). V was trimmed by 1 base and J by 0 bases, leaving 12 bases between them. The CDR3 has 16 amino acids. Germline lookup yields CDR1 SGHTA and CDR2 FQGNSA. The CDR3 region is CASSLDDRLMNTEAFF. DNA of the CDR3: TGTGCCAGCAGCTTAGATGACAGACTAATGAACACTGAAGCTTTCTTT.

The chain recombines TRBV30 with TRBJ2-7, with TRBD1 matching 9 bases. The CDR3 loop spans 15 amino acids. The V and J ends lost 1 base and 2 bases, in that order; junction bases with no gene match: 6. Germline V gene lookup returns CDR1 GTSNPN and CDR2 SVGIG (reference sequence). The CDR3 loop is CAWSALTGGPYEQYF. DNA for the CDR3: TGTGCCTGGAGTGCCTTGACAGGGGGTCCCTACGAGCAGTACTTC.

There are many counts of this clonotype. The rearrangement joins TRBV7-2 to TRBJ2-5; D ambiguous. The length of the CDR3 is 14 residues. Germline V lookup: CDR1 SGHTA, CDR2 FQGNSA. Trimming took off 1 base at V and 0 bases at J, with 6 bases between the two ends. Here the CDR3 reads CASSLVPNQETQYF. CDR3 in DNA: TGTGCCAGCAGCTTAGTACCCAACCAAGAGACCCAGTACTTC.

This clonotype was found once. This chain uses TRBV3-1 with TRBJ1-4, with TRBD1 matching 7 bases. The CDR3 totals 15 residues. J gave up 7 bases and V 4 bases, and 9 bases lay outside the gene matches. From germline, CDR1 is LGHDT and CDR2 YNNKEL (reference sequence). The CDR3 DNA reads as TGTGCCAGCAGCCCCCTGGGGACAGAAGGTGAAAAACTGTTTTTT. It encodes CASSPLGTEGEKLFF.

This clonotype was seen a handful of times. The rearrangement joins TRBV14 to TRBJ2-7, with D possibly being TRBD2 (5 bases). Germline-derived CDR1 and CDR2 are SGHDN and FVKESK. The germline V and J ends were trimmed by 2 bases and 3 bases, with 11 bases remaining between them. This CDR3 region has 14 residues. The DNA for the CDR3 is TGTGCCAGCAGCCAATACACCGGGGACTACGAGCAGTACTTC. As protein: CASSQYTGDYEQYF.

This rearrangement joins TRBV20-1 to TRBJ2-1, with TRBD2 identical over 13 bases. The CDR3 is made up of 15 amino acids. Germline CDR1 reads DFQATT; CDR2 reads SNEGSKA (reference sequence). With V trimmed by 1 base and J by 7 bases, 4 bases remained unmatched. As DNA, the CDR3 is TGCAGTGCTAGAGGAGGACTAGCGGGGGCGAATGAGCAGTTCTTC. It yields the protein CSARGGLAGANEQFF.

The chain has TRBV6-1 and TRBJ2-7, with D unclear. Per the germline V gene, CDR1 is MNHNS and CDR2 is SASEGT. The CDR3 is 11 amino acids. V was pared by 3 bases and J by 7 bases, with 7 bases between. CDR3 in DNA: TGTGCCAGCAGTGACCTCCTAGAGCAGTACTTC. This encodes CASSDLLEQYF.

This clonotype was seen only a few times. The V and J genes are TRBV12-3 or TRBV12-4 and TRBJ2-7; 8 bases map to TRBD2. This CDR3 comprises 14 residues. With V trimmed by 6 bases and J by 3 bases, 7 bases remained unmatched. CDR3 protein: CASRGAGESYEQYF. The CDR3, as DNA: TGTGCCAGCAGGGGAGCGGGAGAGAGCTACGAGCAGTACTTC.

This clonotype was recorded many times. The rearrangement links TRBV6-5 to TRBJ1-1, with D maybe TRBD1 (5 bases). This CDR3 has 13 amino acids. V gave up 1 base and J gave up 8 bases, with 11 bases separating them. The germline V gene encodes CDR1 MNHEY and CDR2 SVGAGI. CDR3 protein: CASSYLGEVEAFF. The CDR3 nucleotides are TGTGCCAGCAGTTACTTGGGGGAGGTAGAAGCTTTCTTT.

This clonotype was counted only a few times. V usage is TRBV12-3 or TRBV12-4 and J usage is TRBJ2-1, with D perhaps being TRBD1 or TRBD2 (5 bases each). The CDR3 loop spans 15 amino acids. V was pared by 2 bases and J by 3 bases, with 11 bases between. The CDR3 loop reads CASSLRDGGYNEQFF. CDR3 DNA: TGTGCCAGCAGTTTACGGGACGGAGGCTACAATGAGCAGTTCTTC.

The chain links TRBV27 to TRBJ1-1, with 7 bases identical to TRBD1. The CDR3 extends over 13 amino acids. Germline V gene sequence: CDR1 MNHEY, CDR2 SMNVEV (reference sequence). V lost 5 bases and J lost 4; bases outside the gene matches: 4. CDR3 loop: CASSRGGGTEAFF. The DNA of the CDR3 is TGTGCCAGCAGTAGAGGGGGCGGCACTGAAGCTTTCTTT.